The 10 T cell receptor beta chains listed next were all sequenced from one sample in a study of cytomegalovirus exposure and HLA in healthy donors. In the PCR, 60 Vbeta and 13 Jbeta primers were used. The protocol was immunoSEQ multiplex PCR, while the TCRdb copy is restricted to in-frame clones and leaves out a portion. The repertoire holds some 110,000 clones, with around 78% as singletons. Sequenced sample: PBMCs. These receptors were collected from a man between 60 and 70 years old in good health and CMV-seropositive.

CDR3 protein: CASSLLAGGGDEQFF. In DNA, the CDR3 is TGTGCCAGCAGCTTACTAGCGGGGGGTGGAGATGAGCAGTTCTTC. The J gene is TRBJ2-1, the V gene TRBV5-4; 12 bases are a match to TRBD2. The CDR3 totals 15 residues. Unmatched junction bases numbered 5, after V lost 2 bases and J lost 8 bases. Germline CDR1 and CDR2: SGHNT and YYREEE (reference sequence).

This chain links TRBV10-2 with TRBJ2-3; 9 nucleotides align to TRBD1. From germline, CDR1 is WSHSY and CDR2 SAAADI. The CDR3 is 13 residues long. J lost 6 bases, V lost 10 bases, and 8 bases had no gene match. The CDR3: CATTWDRVDTQYF. The CDR3 DNA is TGCGCCACCACCTGGGACAGGGTTGATACGCAGTATTTT.

V is TRBV7-3 and J is TRBJ2-1; the D gene is possibly TRBD2 (5 bases). From germline, CDR1 is SGHTA and CDR2 FQGTGA. Trimming shortened V by 4 bases and J by 2 bases, and 15 bases separated the two germline ends. The CDR3 totals 16 residues. The CDR3 bases are TGTGCCAGCAGCTCCCGAAGCGGTTCTACCTACAATGAGCAGTTCTTC. As protein: CASSSRSGSTYNEQFF.

This clone was seen more than once but under ten times. The chain joins TRBV5-1 to TRBJ2-5; D might be TRBD1 (5 bases). V lost 4 bases, J lost 5 bases, and 12 bases lay in between. The CDR3 is 13 amino acids. Germline assignment: CDR1 SGHRS and CDR2 YFSETQ. CDR3 amino acids: CASSLGVWETQYF. CDR3 DNA: TGCGCCAGCAGCCTAGGGGTATGGGAGACCCAGTACTTC.

The chain combines TRBV5-1 with TRBJ2-1, with a weak D call TRBD2 (6 bases). The germline V and J ends were trimmed by 0 bases and 1 base, with 11 bases remaining between them. CDR3 length: 16 residues. Germline CDR1 reads SGHRS; CDR2 reads YFSETQ. This CDR3 reads CASSLGRAVSYNEQFF. The CDR3 nucleotides read TGCGCCAGCAGCTTGGGGAGGGCCGTATCCTACAATGAGCAGTTCTTC.

The chain joins TRBV6-5 to TRBJ1-1; 11 positions agree with TRBD1. This CDR3 region has 14 residues. Germline assignment: CDR1 MNHEY and CDR2 SVGAGI. After removal of 6 bases from V and 7 bases from J, the junction contained 7 bases not matched to a gene. CDR3 loop: CASSCGQGASEAFF. CDR3 nucleotide sequence: TGTGCCAGCAGCTGCGGACAGGGGGCGAGTGAAGCTTTCTTT.

There are a few counts of this clone. V and J are TRBV18 and TRBJ2-7, with TRBD1 matching 10 bases. The V gene end was trimmed by 5 bases and the J gene end by 2 bases; junction bases not matched to a gene: 6. The germline CDR1 and CDR2 sequences are KGHSH and LQKENI. The CDR3 contains 15 residues. The CDR3 sequence: CASSNPGQGAYEQYF. CDR3 bases: TGTGCCAGCTCAAACCCTGGACAGGGGGCCTACGAGCAGTACTTC.

The chain has TRBV2 and TRBJ2-2; 11 bases line up with TRBD2. The V segment lost 9 bases and the J segment 3 bases; nucleotides outside the gene matches: 12. Germline CDR1 reads SNHLY; CDR2 reads FYNNEI. The CDR3 is made up of 17 amino acids. The CDR3, as DNA: TGTGCCAGTACGGCCGGGACTAGCGGTTTTTACACCGGGGAGCTGTTTTTT. Encoded protein: CASTAGTSGFYTGELFF.

The chain combines TRBV5-6 with TRBJ2-1; the match to TRBD2 covers 15 bases. Germline V gene sequence: CDR1 SGHDT, CDR2 YYEEEE. V shed 3 bases, J shed 4 bases, and the junction held 5 bases outside the gene matches. The CDR3 has 17 amino acids. The CDR3 loop reads CASSSGLAGGIYNEQFF. The CDR3 nucleotides are TGTGCCAGCAGCTCCGGACTAGCGGGGGGGATTTACAATGAGCAGTTCTTC. The whole variable domain, filled in from reference TRBV5-6 and TRBJ2-1, reads DAGVTQSPTHLIKTRGQQVTLRCSPKSGHDTVSWYQQALGQGPQFIFQYYEEEERQRGNFPDRFSGHQFPNYSSELNVNALLLGDSALYLCASSSGLAGGIYNEQFFGPGTRLTVL.

The chain is built from TRBV13 and TRBJ1-5, with 11 bases identical to TRBD1. The V segment lost 0 bases and the J segment 5 bases; nucleotides outside the gene matches: 3. The CDR3 is 16 residues long. CDR1 and CDR2 (germline): PRHDT, FYEKMQ (reference sequence). CDR3 protein: CASSLGWGQGDQPQHF. The CDR3 nucleotides read TGTGCCAGCAGCTTAGGCTGGGGACAGGGGGATCAGCCCCAGCATTTT.